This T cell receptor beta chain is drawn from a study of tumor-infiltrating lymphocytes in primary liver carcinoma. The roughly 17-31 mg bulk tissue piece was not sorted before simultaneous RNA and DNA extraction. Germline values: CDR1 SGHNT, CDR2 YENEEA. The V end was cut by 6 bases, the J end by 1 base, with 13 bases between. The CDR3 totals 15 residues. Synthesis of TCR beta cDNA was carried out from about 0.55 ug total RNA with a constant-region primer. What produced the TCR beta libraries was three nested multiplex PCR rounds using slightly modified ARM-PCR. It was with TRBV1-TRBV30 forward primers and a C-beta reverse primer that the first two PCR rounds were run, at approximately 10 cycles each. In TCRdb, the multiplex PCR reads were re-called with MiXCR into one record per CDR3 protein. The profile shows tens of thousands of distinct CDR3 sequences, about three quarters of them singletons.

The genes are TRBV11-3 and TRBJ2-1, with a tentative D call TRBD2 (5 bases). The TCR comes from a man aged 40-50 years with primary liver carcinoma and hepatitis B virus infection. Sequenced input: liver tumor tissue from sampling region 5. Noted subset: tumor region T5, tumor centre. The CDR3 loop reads CASSSDLSSYNEQFF. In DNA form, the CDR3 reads TGTGCCAGCAGTTCGGACTTGTCGTCCTACAATGAGCAGTTCTTC.